This is a list of T cell receptor beta chains from one sample in a study of PD-L1 blockade in urothelial cancer. The assay was immunoSEQ multiplex PCR, and TCRdb's table has in-frame clones only and misses some. This table holds about 76,000 clones, 75% to 95% found once. The specimen comprised PBMCs, sampled around atezolizumab (anti-PD-L1) treatment. All receptors derive from a woman of 80 years or more with urothelial cancer. Both conserved end residues are trimmed from each CDR3. Not all rows give a size; the values are once, few, many and, for expanded clones, a class.

V gene	clone size	J gene	CDR3 protein
TRBV5-1	.	TRBJ2-1	ASSLTGSGSYNEQF
TRBV5-6	.	TRBJ2-1	ASSLIEALSYNEQF
TRBV15	.	TRBJ2-2	ATSISQVAGELF
TRBV7-9	.	TRBJ1-2	ASSRDSFYGYT
TRBV15	.	TRBJ2-5	ATSRDLAGGQETQY
TRBV6-5	.	TRBJ2-2	ASRRTSSTGGELF
TRBV10-3	once	TRBJ1-5	AISRGAEQPQH
TRBV30	.	TRBJ1-4	AWSASPNVREKLF
TRBV10-2	.	TRBJ1-5	ASSTGQALPQH
TRBV2	once	TRBJ2-1	ASSERNRGSYNEQF
TRBV2	.	TRBJ2-7	ASSEPRREY
TRBV5-1	.	TRBJ2-2	ASSLGLAGRTNTGELF
TRBV9	once	TRBJ1-1	ASSPRSPTEAF